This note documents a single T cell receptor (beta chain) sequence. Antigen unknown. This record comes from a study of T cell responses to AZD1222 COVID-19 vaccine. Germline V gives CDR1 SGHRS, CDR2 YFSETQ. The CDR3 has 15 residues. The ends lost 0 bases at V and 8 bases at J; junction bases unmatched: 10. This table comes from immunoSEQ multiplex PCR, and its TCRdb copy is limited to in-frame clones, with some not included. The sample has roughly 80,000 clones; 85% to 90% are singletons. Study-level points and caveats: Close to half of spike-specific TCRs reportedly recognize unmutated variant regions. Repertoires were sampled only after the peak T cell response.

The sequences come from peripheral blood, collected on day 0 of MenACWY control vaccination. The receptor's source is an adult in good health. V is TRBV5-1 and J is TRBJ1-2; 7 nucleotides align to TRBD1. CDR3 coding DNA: TGCGCCAGCAGCTTGGGAGGGGGCGGTCTAGGCGGCTACACCTTC. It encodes CASSLGGGGLGGYTF. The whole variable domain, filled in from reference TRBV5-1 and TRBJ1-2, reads KAGVTQTPRYLIKTRGQQVTLSCSPISGHRSVSWYQQTPGQGLQFLFEYFSETQRNKGNFPGRFSGRQFSNSRSEMNVSTLELGDSALYLCASSLGGGGLGGYTFGSGTRLTVV.